This entry lists 28 T cell receptor beta chains sequenced from one sample in a study of blood T cell repertoires in COVID-19. Method: immunoSEQ multiplex PCR; TCRdb's copy keeps in-frame clones and lacks some. Found here are roughly 250,000 clones, approximately 92% of them singletons; the top ten hold just over 2.5%. The sample taken for sequencing was peripheral blood. The receptors originated from a person under 35 with COVID-19, enrolled during active disease.

This clone was observed once. The V gene is TRBV18, the J gene TRBJ2-7; D is uncertain. The CDR3 extends over 14 amino acids. Trimming took off 0 bases at V and 3 bases at J, with 9 bases between the two ends. The germline CDR1 and CDR2 sequences are KGHSH and LQKENI. This CDR3 reads CASSPPVEYYEQYF. As DNA, the CDR3 is TGTGCCAGCTCACCACCGGTAGAGTACTACGAGCAGTACTTC.

The chain joins TRBV15 to TRBJ1-2, with 8 bases lining up with TRBD1. Germline V CDR1 and CDR2: LNHNV, YYDKDF (reference sequence). The CDR3 length is 15 residues. V lost 0 bases and J lost 7; bases outside the gene matches: 7. The DNA of the CDR3 is TGTGCCACCAGCAGAGACCGTGGACAGGGCGGTGGCTACACCTTC. It encodes CATSRDRGQGGGYTF.

CDR3 DNA sequence: TGTGCCAGCAGCCGGACTAGCGGGAGGTACCAAGAGACCCAGTACTTC. Translation gives CASSRTSGRYQETQYF. The chain combines TRBV7-6 with TRBJ2-5; 14 bases are a match to TRBD2. With 5 bases clipped from V and 0 bases from J, the junction kept 2 bases outside the gene matches. Germline V gene lookup returns CDR1 SGHVS and CDR2 FNYEAQ. The CDR3 sequence is 16 residues long.

This clone has a single count. CDR3 region: CASSRGFAGGDYEQYF. The CDR3 coding sequence is TGCGCCAGCAGCCGAGGGTTCGCAGGGGGTGACTACGAGCAGTACTTC. The chain has TRBV4-3 and TRBJ2-7; 7 bases agree with TRBD1. Per the germline V gene, CDR1 is LGHNA and CDR2 is YSLEER. This CDR3 is built from 16 residues. Trimming took 4 bases from V and 3 from J; bases not matched to a gene: 12.

This sequence joins TRBV24-1 and TRBJ2-7; TRBD1 matches at 8 bases. Germline V gene lookup returns CDR1 KGHDR and CDR2 SFDVKD. This CDR3 is built from 13 residues. J was trimmed by 6 bases and V by 3 bases; bases with no gene match: 3. CDR3 loop: CATSDQTGAEQYF. DNA for the CDR3: TGTGCCACCAGTGATCAGACAGGGGCCGAGCAGTACTTC.

The rearrangement uses TRBV5-1 and TRBJ2-2; 7 nucleotides agree with TRBD2. The CDR3 contains 14 residues. V shed 1 base, J shed 5 bases, and the junction held 2 bases outside the gene matches. Germline loops: CDR1 SGHRS, CDR2 YFSETQ. The CDR3 here is CASSLQAGTGELFF. CDR3 sequence (DNA): TGCGCCAGCAGCTTGCAAGCGGGGACCGGGGAGCTGTTTTTT.

V gene TRBV2 combines with J gene TRBJ2-2; TRBD2 agrees at 8 bases. The CDR3 has 15 residues. Germline loops: CDR1 SNHLY, CDR2 FYNNEI. V was clipped by 1 base and J by 7 bases; unmatched bases: 5. The CDR3 region is CASSEGGLAGGELFF. The DNA for the CDR3 is TGTGCCAGCAGTGAAGGAGGGCTAGCGGGCGGGGAGCTGTTTTTT.

The J gene is TRBJ2-1, the V gene TRBV24-1; 14 bases align to TRBD2. V shed 5 bases, J shed 5 bases, and the junction held 7 bases outside the gene matches. Germline-derived CDR1 and CDR2 are KGHDR and SFDVKD. The CDR3 length is 17 residues. CDR3 coding DNA: TGTGCCACCAGTGTCGAGGGACTAGCGGGAGTCAACAATGAGCAGTTCTTC. It encodes CATSVEGLAGVNNEQFF.

The chain employs TRBV27 and TRBJ2-1, with 13 bases lining up with TRBD2. This CDR3 contains 16 residues. The V segment lost 5 bases and the J segment 5 bases; nucleotides outside the gene matches: 6. Germline V CDR1 and CDR2: MNHEY, SMNVEV (reference sequence). This chain's CDR3 is CASSLVGTSGNNEQFF. The CDR3 DNA is TGTGCCAGCAGTCTAGTCGGGACTAGCGGGAACAATGAGCAGTTCTTC.

The chain carries TRBV4-3 and TRBJ2-1; D not certain. This CDR3 region has 16 residues. Trimming took off 6 bases at V and 1 base at J, with 16 bases between the two ends. The germline V gene encodes CDR1 LGHNA and CDR2 YSLEER. The CDR3 loop reads CASSLSLATSYNEQFF. CDR3 nucleotides: TGCGCCAGCAGTCTGTCCTTAGCAACTTCCTACAATGAGCAGTTCTTC.

V usage is TRBV27 and J usage is TRBJ2-3; D may be TRBD2 (5 bases). The V and J ends lost 6 bases and 3 bases respectively, with 19 bases between them. Germline V gene lookup returns CDR1 MNHEY and CDR2 SMNVEV (reference sequence). The CDR3 is 16 residues long. The DNA for the CDR3 is TGTGCCAGCAGCAAGCTAGCCGTCACGAGAACAGATACGCAGTATTTT. Translated, it gives CASSKLAVTRTDTQYF.

This rearrangement joins TRBV28 to TRBJ2-1; 12 bases agree with TRBD2. Germline V gives CDR1 MDHEN, CDR2 SYDVKM. V was clipped by 5 bases and J by 4 bases; unmatched bases: 3. The CDR3 length is 15 residues. This chain's CDR3 is CASSLGTSGYNEQFF. DNA of the CDR3: TGTGCCAGCAGTCTAGGGACTAGCGGGTACAATGAGCAGTTCTTC.

This rearrangement joins TRBV5-6 to TRBJ2-7; 11 nucleotides match TRBD2. This CDR3 has 13 amino acids. Looked up from germline, CDR1 is SGHDT and CDR2 is YYEEEE. V shed 4 bases, J shed 7 bases, and the junction held 4 bases outside the gene matches. CDR3 protein: CASSSGTSGEQYF. The CDR3 DNA follows: TGTGCCAGCAGCAGCGGGACTAGCGGAGAGCAGTACTTC.

This clone appeared a single time. The chain carries TRBV28 and TRBJ1-2; 7 nucleotides agree with TRBD1. This CDR3 contains 13 residues. The V segment lost 6 bases and the J segment 4 bases; nucleotides outside the gene matches: 5. Germline values: CDR1 MDHEN, CDR2 SYDVKM. The CDR3 bases are TGTGCCAGCAGAAAGACAGGGACCTATGGCTACACCTTC. The encoded protein is CASRKTGTYGYTF.

This rearrangement joins TRBV6-5 to TRBJ1-4; 8 bases agree with TRBD1. Germline CDR1 and CDR2: MNHEY and SVGAGI. With 5 bases clipped from V and 6 bases from J, the junction kept 5 bases outside the gene matches. CDR3 length: 14 amino acids. The CDR3 protein is CASSTTGVDEKLFF. CDR3 bases: TGTGCCAGCAGTACGACAGGGGTTGATGAAAAACTGTTTTTT.

The chain employs TRBV5-5 and TRBJ2-1, with TRBD2 as a possible D gene (5 bases). The CDR3 totals 12 residues. Germline V gene lookup returns CDR1 SGHKS and CDR2 YYEKEE (reference sequence). V was cut by 1 base and J by 9 bases, with 8 bases left in between. CDR3 sequence: CASSLRGSEQFF. CDR3 sequence (DNA): TGTGCCAGCAGCTTGCGGGGATCTGAGCAGTTCTTC.

V and J are TRBV15 and TRBJ2-5, with TRBD2 matching over 12 bases. The germline gives CDR1 LNHNV, CDR2 YYDKDF (reference sequence). The V segment lost 1 base and the J segment 5 bases; nucleotides outside the gene matches: 5. CDR3 size: 16 residues. Here the CDR3 reads CATSRGLAGGSETQYF. CDR3 sequence (DNA): TGTGCCACCAGCAGAGGCCTAGCGGGAGGGTCGGAGACCCAGTACTTC.

The gene calls are TRBV29-1 and TRBJ1-2, with 10 positions matching TRBD1. Unmatched junction bases numbered 5, after V lost 4 bases and J lost 3 bases. Germline CDR1 reads SQVTM; CDR2 reads ANQGSEA. This CDR3 spans 14 amino acids. This chain's CDR3 is CSVGDRGTHYGYTF. DNA of the CDR3: TGCAGCGTTGGGGACAGGGGAACGCACTATGGCTACACCTTC.

The chain uses TRBV5-1 and TRBJ2-2; D perhaps matches TRBD1 (7 bases). The CDR3 is 15 residues long. CDR1 is SGHRS and CDR2 is YFSETQ in the germline V gene. V lost 4 bases and J 7 bases, leaving 17 bases between the germline ends. CDR3 nucleotides: TGCGCCAGCAGCACTGGACAGGAGGGGATCGGGGAGCTGTTTTTT. Translated: CASSTGQEGIGELFF. Together with reference TRBV5-1 and TRBJ2-2, the CDR3 gives the full variable domain: KAGVTQTPRYLIKTRGQQVTLSCSPISGHRSVSWYQQTPGQGLQFLFEYFSETQRNKGNFPGRFSGRQFSNSRSEMNVSTLELGDSALYLCASSTGQEGIGELFFGEGSRLTVL.

This rearrangement joins TRBV6-4 to TRBJ2-1; 7 bases fit TRBD1. Germline loops: CDR1 MRHNA, CDR2 SNTAGT. The length of the CDR3 is 16 residues. Trimming cost V 6 bases and J 5 bases; bases outside gene matches: 13. CDR3 loop: CASSAPPGQKNNEQFF. The CDR3 bases are TGTGCCAGCAGCGCACCGCCGGGACAGAAAAACAATGAGCAGTTCTTC.

V and J are TRBV3-1 (or the pseudogene TRBV3-2) and TRBJ1-1; D remains unclear. V lost 1 base to trimming and J lost 2 bases, with 17 bases between them. The CDR3 consists of 17 residues. Germline CDR1 LGHDT, CDR2 YNNKEL (reference sequence). The CDR3 coding sequence is TGTGCCAGCAGCCAAGCGGGTTTTAGGGAGGGTAACACTGAAGCTTTCTTT. It translates to CASSQAGFREGNTEAFF.

CDR3 in amino acids: CASSLQTSLQFF. The CDR3 DNA sequence: TGTGCCAGCAGTTTACAGACTAGCCTCCAGTTCTTC. The chain employs TRBV28 and TRBJ2-1; 7 nucleotides line up with TRBD2. V shed 2 bases and J 13 bases; nucleotides not matched to a gene: 5. CDR1 is MDHEN, CDR2 SYDVKM, per germline. The CDR3 is made up of 12 amino acids.

The chain couples TRBV9 to TRBJ2-5; 11 bases are a match to TRBD2. Judging by the DNA end, TRBJ2-7 fits better; the J call may be wrong. The CDR3 has 15 residues. The V gene's germline CDR1 is SGDLS and CDR2 YYNGEE. CDR3 region: CASSLGLAEPYEQYF. The CDR3 nucleotides are TGTGCCAGCAGCCTGGGACTAGCGGAGCCCTACGAGCAGTACTTC.

The chain joins TRBV27 to TRBJ2-7, with 9 bases lining up with TRBD1. CDR1 and CDR2 from the germline V gene are MNHEY and SMNVEV (reference sequence). Trimming took 2 bases from V and 1 from J; bases not matched to a gene: 3. This CDR3 region has 15 residues. The CDR3 reads CASSLIGTGSYEQYF. CDR3 sequence (DNA): TGTGCCAGCAGTTTAATCGGGACAGGGTCCTACGAGCAGTACTTC.

The gene calls are TRBV5-5 and TRBJ2-1; TRBD1 matches at 12 bases. V lost 1 base and J lost 9; bases outside the gene matches: 8. The CDR3 spans 16 residues. Per the germline V gene, CDR1 is SGHKS and CDR2 is YYEKEE (reference sequence). CDR3 DNA sequence: TGTGCCAGCAGCTTGTTCCGGGACAGGGGGCAGGGTGAGCAGTTCTTC. It encodes CASSLFRDRGQGEQFF.

As DNA, the CDR3 is TGCGCCAGCAGTCAGGACAGGTCTTGGGACTATGGCTACACCTTC. This codes for CASSQDRSWDYGYTF. The chain combines TRBV23-1 with TRBJ1-2; 7 bases agree with TRBD1. TRBV23-1 is classed as an ORF, of uncertain function. The CDR3 is 15 amino acids. With 3 bases clipped from V and 3 bases from J, the junction kept 7 bases outside the gene matches.

This rearrangement joins TRBV18 to TRBJ2-1; the D gene is possibly TRBD2 (6 bases). Germline V CDR1 and CDR2: KGHSH, LQKENI. V gave up 2 bases and J gave up 4 bases, with 18 bases separating them. The CDR3 extends over 17 amino acids. The CDR3 loop reads CASSPAGSSDWYNEQFF. CDR3 nucleotide sequence: TGTGCCAGCTCACCAGCGGGGAGCTCGGATTGGTACAATGAGCAGTTCTTC.

V usage is TRBV7-3 and J usage is TRBJ2-7; 7 positions match TRBD2. Germline assignment: CDR1 SGHTA and CDR2 FQGTGA. V gave up 5 bases and J gave up 4 bases; unmatched junction bases: 11. This CDR3 has 15 amino acids. In DNA form, the CDR3 reads TGTGCCAGCAGCCCCAGACTAGCTCCCGAATACGAGCAGTACTTC. Protein: CASSPRLAPEYEQYF.